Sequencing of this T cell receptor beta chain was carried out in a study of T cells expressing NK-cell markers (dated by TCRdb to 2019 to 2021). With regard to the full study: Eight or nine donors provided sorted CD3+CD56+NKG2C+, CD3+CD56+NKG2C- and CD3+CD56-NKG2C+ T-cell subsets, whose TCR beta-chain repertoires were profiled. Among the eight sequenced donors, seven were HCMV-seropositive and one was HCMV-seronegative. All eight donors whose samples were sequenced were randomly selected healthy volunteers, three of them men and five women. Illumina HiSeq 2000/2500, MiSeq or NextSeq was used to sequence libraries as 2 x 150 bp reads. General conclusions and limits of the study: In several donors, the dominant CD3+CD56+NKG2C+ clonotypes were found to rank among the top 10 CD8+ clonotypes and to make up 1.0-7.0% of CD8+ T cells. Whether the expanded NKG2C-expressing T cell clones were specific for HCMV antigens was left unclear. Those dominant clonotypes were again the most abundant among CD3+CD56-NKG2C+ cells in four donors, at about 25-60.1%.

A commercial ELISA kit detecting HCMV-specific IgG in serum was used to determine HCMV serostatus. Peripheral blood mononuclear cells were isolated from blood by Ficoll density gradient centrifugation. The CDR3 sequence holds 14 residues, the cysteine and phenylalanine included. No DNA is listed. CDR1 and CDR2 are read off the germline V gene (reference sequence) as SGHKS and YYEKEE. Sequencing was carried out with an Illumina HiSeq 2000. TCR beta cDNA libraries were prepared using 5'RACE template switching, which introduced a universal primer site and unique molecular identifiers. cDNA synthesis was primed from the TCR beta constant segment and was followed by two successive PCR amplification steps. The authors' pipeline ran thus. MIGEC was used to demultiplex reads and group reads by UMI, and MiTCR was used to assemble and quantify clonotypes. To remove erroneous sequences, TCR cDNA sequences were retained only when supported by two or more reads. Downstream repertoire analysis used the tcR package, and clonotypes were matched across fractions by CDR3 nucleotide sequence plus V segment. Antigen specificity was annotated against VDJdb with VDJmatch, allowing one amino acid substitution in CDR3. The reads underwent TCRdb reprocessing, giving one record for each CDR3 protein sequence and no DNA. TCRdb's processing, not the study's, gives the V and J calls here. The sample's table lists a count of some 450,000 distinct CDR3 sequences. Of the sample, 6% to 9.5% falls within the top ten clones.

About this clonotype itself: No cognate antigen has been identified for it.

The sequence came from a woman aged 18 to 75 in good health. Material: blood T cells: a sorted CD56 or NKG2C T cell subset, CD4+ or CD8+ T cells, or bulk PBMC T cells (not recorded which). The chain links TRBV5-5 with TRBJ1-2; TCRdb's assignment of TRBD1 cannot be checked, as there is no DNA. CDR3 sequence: CASSPSLGTYGYTF.